This T cell receptor (beta chain) came from a study of T-cell memory formation after mild COVID-19 (dated by TCRdb to the early 2020s). About the investigation overall: Most TCR sequence clusters were specific to one of the two donors. The cohort comprised two young, previously healthy adult volunteers, one female and one male. In two donors, T-cell clones that expanded and contracted after mild COVID-19 were followed by sequencing TCRalpha and TCRbeta repertoires longitudinally. What the work shows at the level of the full study, not this receptor alone: The detection of some responding clones in pre-infection memory suggests that pre-existing cross-reactive memory T cells joined the SARS-CoV-2 response. From day 15 to 85, contracting clones showed balanced CD4/CD8 phenotypes, whereas a second wave of clones that expanded from day 15 to 37 leaned towards CD4+. Only a couple of mild cases were covered by the study, and larger cohorts that include severe cases with pre-infection samples were considered necessary. The second-wave clones that peaked on day 37 were not confirmed to be SARS-CoV-2 specific. Contracting CD4+ clones were found mainly in CM and EM memory subsets, while CD8+ clones were enriched in EMRA.

The sequencer was an Illumina NovaSeq 6000. TCRalpha and TCRbeta cDNA libraries were built by 5'RACE with constant-segment primers, adding sample barcodes and unique molecular identifiers. RNA was extracted from every sample with Trizol reagent. Libraries were amplified in two PCR steps, with a second sample barcode and Illumina TruSeq adapters added in the second step. The libraries were sequenced on an Illumina NovaSeq using 2 x 150 bp paired-end reads. The published analysis was carried out like this. Demultiplexing of reads and collapsing into UMI-guided consensus sequences were performed with migec v1.2.7. Using mixcr v2.1.11, UMI consensuses were aligned to TRA and TRB V and J templates and then assembled into clonotypes. Clonotypes were classified as expanded or contracted when called significant by both edgeR and NoisET, with noise models trained on biological replicates. For edgeR calls, the cutoffs were a false discovery rate-adjusted p below 0.01 and a log2 fold-change threshold of 1. As an exploratory analysis of dynamics, max-normalized trajectories of the 1000 most abundant clonotypes were examined with PCA combined with hierarchical clustering. Separately sequenced CD4+ and CD8+ repertoires were used to assign the CD4 or CD8 phenotype of responding clones. TCRdb reanalyzed the raw reads on its own, using fastp at Q25 for trimming and MiXCR for clone calling, and kept in-frame beta chains. Rows are unified per CDR3 protein, each entry keeping the most common DNA and genes. It is TCRdb's table, rather than the study itself, that gives the V and J calls and clone size. The sample table lists approximately 150,000 distinct CDR3 sequences, about 6.1% of them with a count of one. The ten largest make up roughly 2.1% of the sample.

Deletion took 2 bases off V and 4 bases off J, with a span of 8 bases between the germline ends. From the germline V gene, CDR1 is SGHVS and CDR2 is FNYEAQ. The CDR3 holds 13 amino acids from the cysteine to the phenylalanine. Of all the DNA, just the CDR3 is kept, 39 bases in frame from base 1. Ficoll-Paque density gradient centrifugation was used to isolate PBMCs. This clonotype was picked up a small number of times. Its antigen remains undetermined. Qualities for individual bases were not recorded, and no much larger clone is one base off. The sequenced sample consisted of PBMCs or a T cell subset sorted from them (not recorded which). This sequence uses TRBV7-6 and TRBJ1-2; there is no confident call for the D gene. This receptor was obtained from an adult woman who had mild COVID-19 (a few samples of this study predate the infection). The sample titles of this study are shuffled in the database, so cell type and time point are left out; the donor was told from shared clones. CDR3 sequence: CASSLNGLYGYTF. The bases are TGTGCCAGCAGCTTAAACGGACTCTATGGCTACACCTTC. Beyond the CDR3, the reference TRBV7-6 and TRBJ1-2 genes provide the residues; the full variable domain reads: GAGVSQSPRYKVTKRGQDVALRCDPISGHVSLYWYRQALGQGPEFLTYFNYEAQQDKSGLPNDRFSAERPEGSISTLTIQRTEQRDSAMYRCASSLNGLYGYTFGSGTRLTVV.